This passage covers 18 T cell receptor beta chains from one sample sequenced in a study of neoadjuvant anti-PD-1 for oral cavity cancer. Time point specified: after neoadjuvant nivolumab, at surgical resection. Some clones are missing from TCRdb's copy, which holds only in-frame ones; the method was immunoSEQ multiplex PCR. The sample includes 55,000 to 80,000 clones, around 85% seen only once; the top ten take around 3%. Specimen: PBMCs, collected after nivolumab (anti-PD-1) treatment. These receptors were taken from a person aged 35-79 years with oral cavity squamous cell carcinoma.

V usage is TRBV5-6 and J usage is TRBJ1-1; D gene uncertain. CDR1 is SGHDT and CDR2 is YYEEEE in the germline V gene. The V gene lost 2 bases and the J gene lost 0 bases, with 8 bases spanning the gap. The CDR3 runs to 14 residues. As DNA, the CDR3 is TGTGCCAGCAGCTTAAACGGGATGAACACTGAAGCTTTCTTT. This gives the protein CASSLNGMNTEAFF.

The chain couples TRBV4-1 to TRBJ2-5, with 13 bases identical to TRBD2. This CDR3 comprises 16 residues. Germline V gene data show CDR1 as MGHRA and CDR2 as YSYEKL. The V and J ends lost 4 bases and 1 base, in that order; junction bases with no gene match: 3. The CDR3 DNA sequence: TGCGCCAGCAGCCCAGGACTAGCGGGAGTCCAAGAGACCCAGTACTTC. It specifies CASSPGLAGVQETQYF.

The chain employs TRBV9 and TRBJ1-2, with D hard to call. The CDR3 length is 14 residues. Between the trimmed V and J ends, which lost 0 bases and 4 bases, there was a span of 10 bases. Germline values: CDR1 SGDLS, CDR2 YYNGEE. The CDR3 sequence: CASSVDRNPYGYTF. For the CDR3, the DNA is TGTGCCAGCAGCGTAGATCGAAATCCCTATGGCTACACCTTC.

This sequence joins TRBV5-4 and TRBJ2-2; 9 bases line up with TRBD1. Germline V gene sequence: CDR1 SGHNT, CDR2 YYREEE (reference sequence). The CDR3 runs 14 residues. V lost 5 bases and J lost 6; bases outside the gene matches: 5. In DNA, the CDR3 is TGTGCCAGCAGAACAGGGGGCGGTTCCGGGGAGCTGTTTTTT. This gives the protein CASRTGGGSGELFF.

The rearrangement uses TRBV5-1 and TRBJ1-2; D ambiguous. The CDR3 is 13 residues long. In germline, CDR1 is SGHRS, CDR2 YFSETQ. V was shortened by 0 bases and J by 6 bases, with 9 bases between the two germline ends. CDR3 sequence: CASSLDSGNGYTF. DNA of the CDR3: TGCGCCAGCAGCTTGGATAGCGGAAATGGCTACACCTTC.

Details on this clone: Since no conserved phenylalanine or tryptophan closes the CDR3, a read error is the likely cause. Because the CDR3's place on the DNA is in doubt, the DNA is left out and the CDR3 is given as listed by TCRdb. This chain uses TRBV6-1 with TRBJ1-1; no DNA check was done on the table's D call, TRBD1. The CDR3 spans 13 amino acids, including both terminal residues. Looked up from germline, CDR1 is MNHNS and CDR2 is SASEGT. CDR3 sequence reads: CASSEAHSPDRIS.

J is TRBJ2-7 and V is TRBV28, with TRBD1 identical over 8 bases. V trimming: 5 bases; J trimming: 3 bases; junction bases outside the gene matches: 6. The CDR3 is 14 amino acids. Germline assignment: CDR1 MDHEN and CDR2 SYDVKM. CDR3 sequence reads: CASSPPDRGYEQYF. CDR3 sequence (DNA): TGTGCCAGCAGTCCCCCCGACAGGGGCTACGAGCAGTACTTC. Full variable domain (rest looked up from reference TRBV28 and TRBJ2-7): DVKVTQSSRYLVKRTGEKVFLECVQDMDHENMFWYRQDPGLGLRLIYFSYDVKMKEKGDIPEGYSVSREKKERFSLILESASTNQTSMYLCASSPPDRGYEQYFGPGTRLTVT.

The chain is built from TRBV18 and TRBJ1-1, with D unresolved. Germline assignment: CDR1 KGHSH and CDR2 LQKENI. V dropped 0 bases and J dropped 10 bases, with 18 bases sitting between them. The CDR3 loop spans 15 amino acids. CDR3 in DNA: TGTGCCAGCTCACCACCCTGGTTGTCTAACAAAATAGCTTTCTTT. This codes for CASSPPWLSNKIAFF.

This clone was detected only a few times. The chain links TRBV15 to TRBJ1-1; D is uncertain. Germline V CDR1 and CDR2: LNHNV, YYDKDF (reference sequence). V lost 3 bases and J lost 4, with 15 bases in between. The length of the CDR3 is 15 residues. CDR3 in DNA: TGTGCCACCAGCAGTCACGTGGGCTTAGGCACTGAAGCTTTCTTT. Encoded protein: CATSSHVGLGTEAFF.

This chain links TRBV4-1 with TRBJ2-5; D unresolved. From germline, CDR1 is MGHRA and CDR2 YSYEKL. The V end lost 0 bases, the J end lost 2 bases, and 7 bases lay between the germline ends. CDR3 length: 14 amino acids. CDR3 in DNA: TGCGCCAGCAGCCAAGATCCGATACAAGAGACCCAGTACTTC. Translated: CASSQDPIQETQYF.

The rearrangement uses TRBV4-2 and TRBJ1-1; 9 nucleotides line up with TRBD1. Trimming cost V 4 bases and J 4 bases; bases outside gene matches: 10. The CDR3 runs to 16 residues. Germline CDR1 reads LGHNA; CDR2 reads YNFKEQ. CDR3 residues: CASSPYTGGGLTEAFF. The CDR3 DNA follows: TGTGCCAGCAGCCCGTATACAGGGGGCGGACTCACTGAAGCTTTCTTT.

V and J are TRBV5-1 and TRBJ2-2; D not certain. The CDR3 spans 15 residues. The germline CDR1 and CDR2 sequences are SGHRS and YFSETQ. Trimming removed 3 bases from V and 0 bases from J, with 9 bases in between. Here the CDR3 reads CASSWAFANTGELFF. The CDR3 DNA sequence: TGCGCCAGCAGCTGGGCTTTCGCGAACACCGGGGAGCTGTTTTTT.

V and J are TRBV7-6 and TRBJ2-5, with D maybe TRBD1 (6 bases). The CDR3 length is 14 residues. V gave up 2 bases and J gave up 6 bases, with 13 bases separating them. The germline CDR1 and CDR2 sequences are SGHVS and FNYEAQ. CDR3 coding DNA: TGTGCCAGCAGCTTACTAAACAGGGCGAAGACCCAGTACTTC. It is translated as CASSLLNRAKTQYF.

The CDR3 loop reads CASSAGQGTDGYTF. The CDR3 DNA is TGTGCCAGCAGCGCCGGACAGGGAACCGATGGCTACACCTTC. The J gene is TRBJ1-2, the V gene TRBV11-3; TRBD1 matches at 8 bases. The ends lost 5 bases at V and 6 bases at J; junction bases unmatched: 8. Per germline, CDR1 SGHNT and CDR2 YENEEA. This CDR3 is 14 amino acids long.

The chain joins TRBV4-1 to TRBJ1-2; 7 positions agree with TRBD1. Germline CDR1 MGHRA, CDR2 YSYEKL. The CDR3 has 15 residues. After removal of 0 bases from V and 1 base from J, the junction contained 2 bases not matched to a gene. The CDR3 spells CASSQEGTVNYGYTF. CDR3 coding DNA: TGCGCCAGCAGCCAAGAGGGGACAGTTAACTATGGCTACACCTTC.

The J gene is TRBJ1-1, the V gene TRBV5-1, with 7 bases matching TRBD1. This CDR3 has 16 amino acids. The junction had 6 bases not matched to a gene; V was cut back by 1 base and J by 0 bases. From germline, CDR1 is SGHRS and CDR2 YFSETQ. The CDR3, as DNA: TGCGCCAGCAGCTTGTCAGGAGGGGGCATGAACACTGAAGCTTTCTTT. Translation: CASSLSGGGMNTEAFF.

CDR3 nucleotide sequence: TGTGCCAGCAGCCCGGGACAAAACTATGGCTACACCTTC. Amino acid sequence: CASSPGQNYGYTF. V and J are TRBV7-3 and TRBJ1-2; D possibly corresponds to TRBD1 (6 bases). Trimming took 5 bases from V and 2 from J, leaving 9 bases between them. The CDR3 contains 13 residues. The germline gives CDR1 SGHTA, CDR2 FQGTGA.

This CDR3 reads CASSSDSRTEAFF. CDR3 sequence (DNA): TGCGCCAGCAGCTCTGACAGTCGCACTGAAGCTTTCTTT. J is TRBJ1-1 and V is TRBV4-1, with D perhaps matching TRBD1 (5 bases). V was trimmed by 5 bases and J by 4 bases, leaving 11 bases between them. Germline loops: CDR1 MGHRA, CDR2 YSYEKL. The CDR3 covers 13 residues.